The rows below give T cell receptor beta chains drawn from one sample of a study of CD8 T cell repertoires and HIV-1 epitope variants. Clones were read by immunoSEQ multiplex PCR, and TCRdb kept only the in-frame ones, dropping some. The sample carries about 90,000 clones, 60% to 80% recorded once. The specimen sequenced was uncultured baseline CD8+ T cells from peripheral blood mononuclear cells (PBMCs). The receptors shown here come from a male donor with HIV. CDR3s include the opening cysteine and the closing phenylalanine or tryptophan. Fields, in order: clone size, D gene, V gene, J gene, CDR3 protein, CDR3 DNA. The D gene is left open where the match is weak. Where a row states a size, it is once, few, many or the class of an expanded clone; other rows omit it.

.	TRBD1	TRBV29-1	TRBJ2-7	CSVGGQGRREQYF	TGCAGCGTCGGGGGACAGGGTCGTAGAGAGCAGTACTTC
.	.	TRBV6-5	TRBJ2-7	CASSYSGKGRGNEQYF	TGTGCCAGCAGTTACTCGGGGAAGGGCAGGGGCAACGAGCAGTACTTC
.	.	TRBV5-6	TRBJ2-5	CASSPEWDQETQYF	TGTGCCAGCAGCCCGGAATGGGACCAAGAGACCCAGTACTTC
few	.	TRBV19	TRBJ1-5	CASGITGSNQPQHF	TGTGCCAGTGGAATAACAGGGAGCAATCAGCCCCAGCATTTT
.	.	TRBV27	TRBJ1-6	CASSFRDGNSPLHF	TGTGCCAGCAGTTTCCGGGACGGCAATTCACCCCTCCACTTT
many	TRBD2	TRBV7-7	TRBJ2-5	CASRAGTSGFNIQETQYF	TGTGCTAGCAGGGCCGGGACTAGCGGCTTCAACATTCAAGAGACCCAGTACTTC
.	.	TRBV5-6	TRBJ1-1	CASSLAGRNTEAFF	TGTGCCAGCAGCTTAGCAGGGAGGAACACTGAAGCTTTCTTT
.	.	TRBV19	TRBJ1-5	CASQTIGNQPQHF	TGTGCCAGCCAGACAATTGGCAATCAGCCCCAGCATTTT
once	TRBD1	TRBV5-4	TRBJ1-1	CASSLGDRGGTEAFF	TGTGCCAGCAGCTTGGGGGACAGGGGAGGGACTGAAGCTTTCTTT
.	.	TRBV28	TRBJ2-3	CASSSPADTQYF	TGTGCCAGCAGTTCCCCGGCGGATACGCAGTATTTT
.	TRBD1	TRBV5-1	TRBJ2-1	CASSRRQGGPYNEQFF	TGCGCCAGCAGCCGCAGACAGGGGGGCCCTTACAATGAGCAGTTCTTC
.	.	TRBV6-4	TRBJ2-1	CASSDSEGRPNEQFF	TGTGCCAGCAGTGACTCTGAAGGGAGGCCAAATGAGCAGTTCTTC
.	.	TRBV5-1	TRBJ1-6	CASTTEGAYNSPLHF	TGCGCCAGCACTACAGAAGGTGCCTATAATTCACCCCTCCACTTT
.	.	TRBV18	TRBJ2-7	CASSPSIGRIYEQYF	TGTGCCAGCTCACCATCAATCGGAAGAATATACGAGCAGTACTTC
few	TRBD2	TRBV5-6	TRBJ2-3	CASSFPGAGLVDTQYF	TGTGCCAGCAGCTTCCCGGGAGCGGGGTTGGTAGATACGCAGTATTTT
.	TRBD1	TRBV5-1	TRBJ1-1	CASSLEAGGTEAFF	TGCGCCAGCAGCTTGGAGGCAGGGGGGACTGAAGCTTTCTTT
.	.	TRBV4-1	TRBJ1-1	CASSQARHTEAFF	TGCGCCAGCAGCCAGGCGAGGCACACTGAAGCTTTCTTT
.	.	TRBV10-3	TRBJ1-2	CAISEDSLWGYTF	TGTGCCATCAGTGAGGACAGTCTATGGGGCTACACCTTC
.	TRBD2	TRBV5-1	TRBJ2-1	CASSLGTSGNEQFF	TGCGCCAGCAGCTTAGGGACTAGCGGTAATGAGCAGTTCTTC
.	.	TRBV6-1	TRBJ1-5	CASRDSYSNQPQHF	TGTGCCAGCAGAGACAGTTATAGCAATCAGCCCCAGCATTTT
.	.	TRBV14	TRBJ1-4	CASSQWGRKLFF	TGTGCCAGCAGCCAGTGGGGTCGGAAACTGTTTTTT
.	TRBD1	TRBV29-1	TRBJ2-7	CSVEGTGTLEYF	TGCAGCGTTGAAGGGACAGGGACTTTGGAGTACTTC
.	.	TRBV7-2	TRBJ2-3	CASIIGLPSTDTQYF	TGTGCCAGTATCATAGGGCTTCCTAGCACAGATACGCAGTATTTT
once	TRBD2	TRBV27	TRBJ2-7	CASSAHFSQGRGAYEQYF	TGTGCCAGCAGTGCCCACTTCAGCCAAGGGCGGGGGGCCTACGAGCAGTACTTC
once	TRBD2	TRBV7-3	TRBJ2-1	CASCRSTSDNEQFF	TGTGCCAGCTGCCGGAGTACTAGCGACAATGAGCAGTTCTTC
.	TRBD1	TRBV29-1	TRBJ1-2	CSVGRGPSSYGYTF	TGCAGCGTTGGGAGGGGGCCCTCCTCCTATGGCTACACCTTC
once	.	TRBV27	TRBJ2-1	CASSPSASSYNEQFF	TGTGCCAGCAGCCCTAGCGCGAGCTCCTACAATGAGCAGTTCTTC
few	.	TRBV7-6	TRBJ1-1	CASSSDSPRNTEAFF	TGTGCCAGCAGCTCAGACAGCCCACGGAACACTGAAGCTTTCTTT
.	.	TRBV18	TRBJ2-5	CASSSGEGSQETQYF	TGTGCCAGCTCTTCCGGTGAGGGCAGTCAAGAGACCCAGTACTTC
.	.	TRBV5-1	TRBJ1-2	CASTDNYGYTF	TGCGCCAGCACAGATAACTATGGCTACACCTTC
.	.	TRBV6-6	TRBJ1-3	CASSYGGNTIYF	TGTGCCAGCAGTTACGGGGGGAACACCATATATTTT
.	TRBD1	TRBV7-2	TRBJ1-3	CASSPNHRGEGNTIYF	TGTGCCAGCAGCCCAAACCACAGGGGCGAAGGAAACACCATATATTTT
few	.	TRBV28	TRBJ1-2	CASRGPGIRGYTF	TGTGCCAGCAGAGGTCCGGGGATTCGTGGCTACACCTTC
once	.	TRBV10-3	TRBJ1-2	CAISTEDLVRYGYTF	TGTGCCATCAGTACAGAAGACTTAGTTAGGTATGGCTACACCTTC
.	.	TRBV4-3	TRBJ2-3	CASSQFSRGTDTQYF	TGCGCCAGCAGCCAGTTCTCCAGGGGAACAGATACGCAGTATTTT
.	TRBD1	TRBV9	TRBJ1-1	CASSVHPGGEAFF	TGTGCCAGCAGCGTTCACCCAGGGGGTGAAGCTTTCTTT
.	TRBD2	TRBV19	TRBJ2-7	CASSIGGAAYEQYF	TGTGCCAGTAGTATCGGGGGGGCGGCCTACGAGCAGTACTTC
once	.	TRBV7-2	TRBJ2-2	CASSLDSYSVPGELFF	TGTGCCAGCAGCTTAGATTCCTATAGCGTCCCCGGGGAGCTGTTTTTT
.	.	TRBV27	TRBJ1-2	CASRSGFGYTF	TGTGCCAGCAGGTCTGGCTTTGGCTACACCTTC
.	TRBD1	TRBV7-6	TRBJ1-3	CASSSPGQGSTIYF	TGTGCCAGCAGCTCTCCGGGACAGGGTTCCACCATATATTTT
.	TRBD1	TRBV18	TRBJ2-2	CASSGTGRTGELFF	TGTGCCAGCAGTGGGACAGGGCGCACCGGGGAGCTGTTTTTT
.	.	TRBV6-5	TRBJ1-5	CASSLNYRDQPQHF	TGTGCCAGCAGTTTAAATTACAGGGATCAGCCCCAGCATTTT